This T cell receptor (beta chain) stems from a study of OX40 agonist ivuxolimab in advanced cancers. Produced via immunoSEQ multiplex PCR; TCRdb's table is partial and in-frame only. The table includes about 94,000 clones, approximately 94% detected once. V lost 0 bases, J lost 1 base, and 6 bases stayed unmatched. CDR3 length: 16 residues. The germline V gene encodes CDR1 SGHNT and CDR2 YYREEE (reference sequence). Blood specimens came from baseline, cycle 4 day 1, and cycle 7 day 1. With respect to this clone: Its target is not known.

The study's findings and limits: Expanded clones belonging to CD8+ T cells outnumbered, on average, those of CD4+.

The clonotype comes from an adult with an advanced solid tumor such as melanoma, head and neck, liver or kidney cancer. The chain couples TRBV5-4 to TRBJ1-1; TRBD1 matches 7 bases. The sequencing used CD4+ or CD8+ T cells sorted from blood, collected in a trial of the OX40 agonist ivuxolimab. CDR3 DNA: TGTGCCAGCAGCTTGGAGGGGGCTCGAGGGAACACTGAAGCTTTCTTT. Encoded protein: CASSLEGARGNTEAFF.